These 4 T cell receptor beta chains were sequenced from one sample in a study of patients and donors after allogeneic stem cell transplantation. TCRdb re-called the RT-PCR reads through MiXCR, storing one row per CDR3 protein. The sample lists 200,000 to 250,000 distinct CDR3 sequences; approximately 14% were seen once. The specimen sequenced was blood, either unsorted or a sorted T cell fraction (not recorded which). All receptors come from a human donor who was either an allogeneic HSCT recipient or a stem cell or donor lymphocyte infusion donor (not recorded which). It is not recorded whose cells these are; they may come from a transplant donor.

In this sample, this clonotype turned up a few times. CDR3 nucleotides: TGTGCCAGCAGCAAAGTTAGTCAGGCGAGGAATCAGCCCCAGCATTTT. Translated: CASSKVSQARNQPQHF. J is TRBJ1-5 and V is TRBV21-1. TRBV21-1 is listed as a pseudogene. The CDR3 covers 16 residues.

This clonotype came up many times. The V and J genes are TRBV12-3 or TRBV12-4 and TRBJ1-1, with D maybe TRBD1 (5 bases). The CDR3 length is 15 residues. The V end lost 5 bases, the J end lost 2 bases, and 15 bases lay between the germline ends. CDR3 protein: CASSPHRGLNTEAFF. For the CDR3, the DNA is TGTGCCAGCAGTCCGCACCGGGGACTAAACACTGAAGCTTTCTTT.

V is TRBV6-2 or TRBV6-3 and J is TRBJ2-3, with D perhaps TRBD2 (7 bases). The CDR3 is 16 amino acids. V gave up 6 bases and J gave up 5 bases, with 21 bases separating them. The germline V gene has CDR1 MNHEY and CDR2 SVGEGT. The CDR3 here is CASRPNLAEGGDTQYF. As DNA, the CDR3 is TGTGCCAGCAGACCAAATCTAGCGGAGGGGGGAGATACGCAGTATTTT.

In its sample, this clonotype was seen a few times. This rearrangement joins TRBV20-1 to TRBJ1-5; 10 bases line up with TRBD1. The J segment lost 7 bases and the V segment lost 6 bases, leaving 15 bases of the junction unmatched. Looked up from germline, CDR1 is DFQATT and CDR2 is SNEGSKA (reference sequence). This CDR3 comprises 16 residues. The CDR3 loop reads CSAAGTGAPGGQPQHF. CDR3 in DNA: TGCAGTGCCGCCGGGACAGGGGCGCCCGGGGGGCAGCCCCAGCATTTT.